This paragraph covers one T cell receptor beta chain sequence. Its antigen remains unidentified. The primer mix had 60 Vbeta and 13 Jbeta primers. Data came from immunoSEQ multiplex PCR; TCRdb stores just in-frame clones and leaves some out. The data show 150,000 to 200,000 clones, almost 80% seen once. Nominally healthy donors provided the samples, though records likely missed some immune exposures. This CDR3 spans 14 amino acids. The ends were cut back, 2 bases at V and 6 bases at J, with 13 bases in the middle. Germline V gene lookup returns CDR1 SGHVS and CDR2 FQNEAQ. This specimen belongs to a study of cytomegalovirus exposure and HLA in healthy donors. Overall study results and limits: What a later analysis reportedly showed was that an Asian-associated ancestry cluster had fewer N-insertions than the roughly 670-donor mean. Later analysis identified a missense DCLRE1C variant that was linked to TCR beta V- and J-gene trimming.

The receptor was isolated from a man aged 45-60 years in good health and CMV-seropositive. The sample taken for sequencing was PBMCs. The gene calls are TRBV7-8 and TRBJ1-2; weak D call: TRBD1 (5 bases). The CDR3 reads CASSLKGLHDGYTF. The CDR3 nucleotides read TGTGCCAGCAGCTTAAAGGGGCTGCACGATGGCTACACCTTC.